These 14 T cell receptor beta chains came from one sample sequenced in a study of cytomegalovirus exposure and HLA in healthy donors (TCRdb year 2017). Libraries were built with the immunoSEQ multiplex PCR assay. TCRdb holds this immuneACCESS table with in-frame rearrangements only. Some clones are missing; in checked studies, unresolved V genes explain under half, and the rest has no known cause. Within this sample are around 400,000 clones, with about nine tenths of them counted one time only. The top ten constitute 0.65% to 0.95% of the sample. Sequencing was done on a sample of PBMCs. The receptors stem from a woman aged 18-35 years in good health and CMV-seronegative.

The CDR3 region is CAWSVRIGGKSSPLHF. CDR3 DNA: TGTGCCTGGAGTGTTCGTATAGGGGGAAAATCTTCACCCCTCCACTTT. The chain uses TRBV30 and TRBJ1-6; TRBD1 might be the D (6 bases). V lost 0 bases and J 9 bases, leaving 18 bases between the germline ends. Germline V CDR1 and CDR2: GTSNPN, SVGIG (reference sequence). The CDR3 has 16 residues.

The V and J genes are TRBV28 and TRBJ1-6; D is possibly TRBD1 (5 bases). CDR1 MDHEN and CDR2 SYDVKM come from the germline V gene. The CDR3 covers 14 residues. Trimming took off 6 bases at V and 9 bases at J, with 15 bases between the two ends. The CDR3 DNA reads as TGTGCCAGCAGCCCGCGGGGCCACAGTTCACCCCTCCACTTT. This encodes CASSPRGHSSPLHF.

Remarks on this clone: The sample contains more than one DNA sequence encoding this CDR3. CDR3 DNA: TGTGCCAGCAGTGAATGGAGGGGTGGAAACACCATATATTTT. The encoded protein is CASSEWRGGNTIYF. V usage is TRBV25-1 and J usage is TRBJ1-3; possibly TRBD1 for D (5 bases). The CDR3 consists of 14 residues. Trimming stripped 1 base from V and 3 bases from J, with 7 bases between. The germline V gene encodes CDR1 MGHDK and CDR2 SYGVNS.

The V and J genes are TRBV30 and TRBJ1-4; D is uncertain. The CDR3 is 13 amino acids. Germline lookup yields CDR1 GTSNPN and CDR2 SVGIG (reference sequence). The V end was cut by 2 bases, the J end by 8 bases, with 12 bases between. The CDR3 nucleotides are TGTGCCTGGAGTATCACATTGAGGGAAAAACTGTTTTTT. Its protein product is CAWSITLREKLFF.

The chain has TRBV11-2 and TRBJ1-1, with D tentatively TRBD1 (5 bases). This CDR3 contains 15 residues. Per the germline V gene, CDR1 is SGHAT and CDR2 is FQNNGV. Trimming removed 5 bases at V and 4 bases at J, with 17 bases between. In nucleotides, the CDR3 is TGTGCCAGCAGCCCCCTGCGGGGGGATGGCACTGAAGCTTTCTTT. Protein: CASSPLRGDGTEAFF.

V gene TRBV28 combines with J gene TRBJ2-7; 9 bases align to TRBD1. The CDR3 has 17 amino acids. Germline CDR1 MDHEN, CDR2 SYDVKM. With V trimmed by 4 bases and J by 0 bases, 10 bases remained unmatched. The DNA for the CDR3 is TGTGCCAGCAGTTCTCTTTCTGGGACAGGGACCTCCTACGAGCAGTACTTC. Protein product: CASSSLSGTGTSYEQYF.

J is TRBJ1-3 and V is TRBV18; a weak D match, TRBD1 (6 bases). V dropped 3 bases and J dropped 2 bases, with 14 bases sitting between them. The CDR3 totals 16 residues. Germline CDR1 and CDR2: KGHSH and LQKENI. CDR3 in DNA: TGTGCCAGCTCACCCGCCACAGGGATACCTGGAAACACCATATATTTT. It specifies CASSPATGIPGNTIYF.

J is TRBJ1-2 and V is TRBV28; 7 bases are shared with TRBD1. Germline trimming cut 3 bases from V and 7 bases from J; bases unmatched to any gene: 11. The CDR3 length is 15 residues. Germline values: CDR1 MDHEN, CDR2 SYDVKM. CDR3 amino acids: CASSFDRVEASGYTF. The CDR3 DNA follows: TGTGCCAGCAGTTTCGACAGGGTTGAAGCTTCTGGCTACACCTTC.

The chain recombines TRBV5-1 with TRBJ2-1, with 9 bases aligning to TRBD2. Germline CDR1 and CDR2: SGHRS and YFSETQ. The CDR3 runs 15 residues. The J segment lost 11 bases and the V segment lost 3 bases, leaving 12 bases of the junction unmatched. The CDR3 spells CASSYSGGRAEQQFF. The CDR3, as DNA: TGCGCCAGCAGCTACTCGGGCGGGAGGGCCGAGCAGCAGTTCTTC.

The chain combines TRBV14 with TRBJ2-1, with D perhaps TRBD2 (5 bases). Deletions cut 2 bases from V and 9 bases from J, with 20 bases between. From germline, CDR1 is SGHDN and CDR2 FVKESK. This CDR3 has 16 amino acids. The CDR3 region has the DNA TGTGCCAGCAGCCAAATAGGGCGGGCATCGTCTAGTGAGCAGTTCTTC. It is translated as CASSQIGRASSSEQFF.

V gene TRBV29-1 combines with J gene TRBJ1-1; TRBD1 might be the D (5 bases). Germline CDR1 is SQVTM and CDR2 is ANQGSEA. The CDR3 is 13 residues long. The CDR3, as DNA: TGCAGTTCTGAGGGCAGGGAGGGCACTGAAGCTTTCTTT. Its protein product is CSSEGREGTEAFF.

The chain has TRBV7-3 and TRBJ2-3; 7 positions match TRBD2. Germline CDR1 reads SGHTA; CDR2 reads FQGTGA. The CDR3 spans 17 residues. V lost 5 bases, J lost 4 bases, and 15 bases stayed unmatched. The CDR3 sequence is CASSPLGREITADTQYF. Here the CDR3 DNA reads TGTGCCAGCAGCCCGCTTGGGCGGGAGATTACAGCAGATACGCAGTATTTT.

This rearrangement joins TRBV28 to TRBJ1-5, with 10 nucleotides matching TRBD1. With 5 bases clipped from V and 6 bases from J, the junction kept 10 bases outside the gene matches. Germline assignment: CDR1 MDHEN and CDR2 SYDVKM. This CDR3 contains 16 residues. CDR3 in DNA: TGTGCCAGCAGTACACCCGGGACAGGGGAGGGTCAGCCCCAGCATTTT. Translating gives CASSTPGTGEGQPQHF.

The chain carries TRBV5-1 and TRBJ2-5, with a tentative D call TRBD2 (6 bases). Germline V gives CDR1 SGHRS, CDR2 YFSETQ. With 1 base removed from V and 1 base from J, the gap between germline ends came to 11 bases. This CDR3 comprises 15 residues. CDR3 protein: CASSLTSTAQETQYF. The CDR3 DNA reads as TGCGCCAGCAGCTTGACTAGCACTGCCCAAGAGACCCAGTACTTC.